The rows below give T cell receptor beta chains drawn from one sample of a study of control samples from healthy donors and cancer patients. Profiled with immunoSEQ multiplex PCR; TCRdb holds only in-frame clones, not every one. In total, the table holds 150,000 to 200,000 clones. Sequencing used blood. The receptors shown here come from a woman aged 30 to 39 in good health. Both conserved end residues are part of each CDR3. D genes are given only for firm matches.

TRBV6-4,NA,TRBJ2-4,CASSDSDQGGNIQYF,TGTGCCAGCAGTGACTCGGATCAGGGTGGGAACATTCAGTACTTC
TRBV28,NA,TRBJ1-2,CASKNPYGYTF,TGTGCCAGCAAAAACCCCTATGGCTACACCTTC
TRBV20-1,NA,TRBJ1-1,CSASKGIRTEAFF,TGCAGTGCTAGTAAGGGGATTCGTACTGAAGCTTTCTTT
TRBV5-6,TRBD1,TRBJ1-2,CASSLGRGRSGYGYTF,TGTGCCAGCAGCTTGGGCAGGGGGCGAAGTGGCTATGGCTACACCTTC
TRBV7-8,TRBD2,TRBJ2-1,CASSFKRGGHTYNEQFF,TGTGCCAGCAGCTTCAAGCGGGGGGGCCACACCTACAATGAGCAGTTCTTC
TRBV6-6,NA,TRBJ1-1,CASSYNGRAEAFF,TGTGCCAGCAGTTACAACGGTAGGGCTGAAGCTTTCTTT
TRBV5-1,NA,TRBJ1-6,CASSPGMNSPLHF,TGCGCCAGCAGTCCGGGAATGAATTCACCCCTCCACTTT
TRBV5-4,NA,TRBJ1-1,CASSLNTEAFF,TGTGCCAGCAGCTTAAACACTGAAGCTTTCTTT
TRBV14,NA,TRBJ2-3,CASSQFSTDTQYF,TGTGCCAGCAGCCAGTTTAGCACAGATACGCAGTATTTT
TRBV4-1,NA,TRBJ2-1,CASSPPARGAYNEQFF,TGCGCCAGCAGCCCCCCTGCCAGGGGGGCCTACAATGAGCAGTTCTTC
TRBV27,NA,TRBJ1-6,CASSLKGGGAGSPLHF,TGTGCCAGCAGTTTGAAAGGAGGGGGGGCGGGTTCACCCCTCCACTTT
TRBV10-3,NA,TRBJ1-1,CAISATENTEAFF,TGTGCCATCAGTGCGACAGAGAACACTGAAGCTTTCTTT
TRBV7-9,TRBD2,TRBJ2-3,CASSLPSGGAENADTQYF,TGTGCCAGCAGCCTCCCTAGCGGGGGGGCCGAAAATGCAGATACGCAGTATTTT
TRBV19,NA,TRBJ2-1,CASSIDGWMDEQFF,TGTGCCAGTAGTATTGACGGGTGGATGGATGAGCAGTTCTTC
TRBV5-1,TRBD1,TRBJ1-4,CASSFGGGLSGEKLFF,TGCGCCAGCAGCTTCGGAGGGGGCCTATCTGGTGAAAAACTGTTTTTT
TRBV7-9,NA,TRBJ2-3,CASSAAAAEGRTDTQYF,TGTGCCAGCAGCGCCGCGGCCGCAGAAGGCCGCACAGATACGCAGTATTTT
TRBV7-9,NA,TRBJ1-1,CASGLFTGRYTEAFF,TGTGCCAGCGGACTGTTCACAGGGCGATACACTGAAGCTTTCTTT
TRBV28,TRBD1,TRBJ1-2,CASSTSGTAGGGYTF,TGTGCCAGCAGTACTTCCGGGACAGCCGGGGGCGGCTACACCTTC
TRBV7-3,NA,TRBJ1-3,CASSSGGHF,TGTGCCAGCAGCTCGGGAGGGCATTTT
TRBV18,NA,TRBJ1-1,CASSPAGRAYTEAFF,TGTGCCAGCTCACCGGCAGGCCGGGCGTACACTGAAGCTTTCTTT
TRBV4-1,NA,TRBJ2-4,CASSQGSGRLAKNIQYF,TGCGCCAGCAGCCAAGGATCTGGCCGGTTAGCCAAAAACATTCAGTACTTC
TRBV11-3,NA,TRBJ1-4,CASSDGSEKLFF,TGTGCCAGCAGCGACGGTTCTGAAAAACTGTTTTTT
TRBV16,NA,TRBJ1-2,CASSPPVVYGYTF,TGTGCCAGCAGCCCCCCGGTTGTCTATGGCTACACCTTC
TRBV28,NA,TRBJ1-4,CASSLMDSGKSLFF,TGTGCCAGCAGTTTAATGGACAGTGGGAAAAGTCTGTTTTTT
TRBV4-1,NA,TRBJ1-5,CASSQEWSSDQPQHF,TGCGCCAGCAGCCAAGAATGGAGTAGTGATCAGCCCCAGCATTTT
TRBV9,NA,TRBJ1-4,CASSSREKLFF,TGTGCCAGCTCGTCGAGAGAAAAACTGTTTTTT
TRBV7-9,TRBD1,TRBJ1-6,CASSLWTGGYNSPLHF,TGTGCCAGCAGCCTATGGACAGGGGGCTATAATTCACCCCTCCACTTT
TRBV6-5,NA,TRBJ1-4,CASSYSGPGELFF,TGTGCCAGCAGTTACTCGGGGCCGGGGGAACTGTTTTTT
TRBV28,NA,TRBJ1-6,CASREDRLRNSPLHF,TGTGCCAGCAGAGAGGACCGTTTAAGGAATTCACCCCTCCACTTT
TRBV7-9,NA,TRBJ1-6,CASSPRFGVLHSPLHF,TGTGCCAGCAGCCCGAGATTCGGGGTCTTACATTCACCCCTCCACTTT
TRBV2,NA,TRBJ1-1,CASSVPRATEAFF,TGTGCCAGCAGTGTTCCCCGTGCGACTGAAGCTTTCTTT
TRBV28,NA,TRBJ1-4,CASSFTTGAPNEKLFF,TGTGCCAGCAGTTTTACAACCGGGGCCCCGAATGAAAAACTGTTTTTT
TRBV7-7,NA,TRBJ2-5,CASSLGQETQYF,TGTGCTAGCAGCTTAGGTCAAGAGACCCAGTACTTC
TRBV6-2/TRBV6-3,TRBD2,TRBJ2-1,CASSYSIAGGYEQFF,TGTGCCAGCAGTTACAGCATAGCGGGGGGATACGAGCAGTTCTTC
TRBV19,NA,TRBJ1-5,CASTAGVPNQPQHF,TGTGCCAGTACCGCAGGGGTTCCCAATCAGCCCCAGCATTTT
TRBV9,TRBD2,TRBJ2-3,CASSVTAPFGGGSRLTDTQYF,TGTGCCAGCAGCGTAACCGCCCCTTTTGGCGGGGGGTCCCGACTCACAGATACGCAGTATTTT
TRBV4-1,NA,TRBJ1-2,CASSQGRTTYGYTF,TGCGCCAGCAGCCAAGGTAGGACAACCTATGGCTACACCTTC
TRBV4-1,TRBD1,TRBJ1-1,CASSQPGQGTEAFF,TGCGCCAGCAGCCAACCCGGACAGGGCACTGAAGCTTTCTTT
TRBV4-1,NA,TRBJ2-4,CASSPHRNIQYF,TGCGCCAGCAGTCCGCATAGAAACATTCAGTACTTC
TRBV12-3/TRBV12-4,NA,TRBJ2-5,CASSLVAETQYF,TGTGCCAGCAGTTTGGTAGCAGAGACCCAGTACTTC
TRBV7-9,NA,TRBJ2-7,CASSAGTAIKYF,TGTGCCAGCAGCGCAGGGACGGCTATTAAGTACTTC
TRBV19,NA,TRBJ1-5,CASSKLRQWPQHF,TGTGCCAGTAGTAAACTTCGCCAATGGCCCCAGCATTTT
TRBV5-1,NA,TRBJ2-7,CASSSSGLVGVYEQYF,TGCGCCAGCAGCTCCTCCGGCCTTGTGGGGGTTTACGAGCAGTACTTC
TRBV12-3/TRBV12-4,NA,TRBJ1-1,CASARSEAFF,TGTGCCAGCGCTAGGAGTGAAGCTTTCTTT
TRBV21-1,NA,TRBJ1-1,CASSKCSGGPEAFF,TGTGCCAGCAGCAAATGTTCAGGGGGCCCTGAAGCTTTCTTT
TRBV7-2,NA,TRBJ1-6,CASSLAILQAKSPLHF,TGTGCCAGCAGCTTAGCTATTTTACAGGCTAAGTCACCCCTCCACTTT
TRBV2,TRBD1,TRBJ1-2,CASMAGGYGYTF,TGTGCCAGCATGGCAGGGGGCTATGGCTACACCTTC
TRBV7-2,TRBD2,TRBJ2-3,CASSFLWGGDTQYF,TGTGCCAGCAGCTTTTTGTGGGGGGGAGATACGCAGTATTTT
TRBV30,TRBD2,TRBJ2-2,CAWRLRERGYTGELFF,TGTGCCTGGAGGTTGCGGGAGCGGGGGTACACCGGGGAGCTGTTTTTT